These T cell receptor beta chains were read from a single sample in a study of beta chain features in type 1 diabetes. Generated by immunoSEQ multiplex PCR, the TCRdb table keeps only in-frame clones and is missing some. Of over 150,000 clones listed, 10% are singletons. The sample taken for sequencing was central memory CD4+ T cells from blood. Receptors originate from a young man with type 1 diabetes. CDR3s include the opening cysteine and the closing phenylalanine or tryptophan. Fields, in order: J gene, clone size, V gene, D gene, CDR3 DNA, CDR3 protein. D genes are given only for firm matches. The listing skips clone size in some rows; elsewhere it reads once, few, many or a size class.

>TRBJ1-1|.|TRBV7-3|.
TGTGCCACCAAGCTCGCAAGAGATAACACTGAAGCTTTCTTT
CATKLARDNTEAFF
>TRBJ2-2|few|TRBV11-2|TRBD2
TGTGCCAGCAGCTTAGATGCGGGAGCGTCCGGGGAGCTGTTTTTT
CASSLDAGASGELFF
>TRBJ2-7|.|TRBV7-8|TRBD2
TGTGCCAGCAGGGTAGCGGGAGGGCCGTACGAGCAGTACTTC
CASRVAGGPYEQYF
>TRBJ2-7|few|TRBV11-2|.
TGTGCCAGCAGCTTGGGACACTCGGACTACGAGCAGTACTTC
CASSLGHSDYEQYF
>TRBJ2-1|few|TRBV9|TRBD2
TGTGCCAGCAGCGTAGTGAGCGGGAATAACGATGAGCAGTTCTTC
CASSVVSGNNDEQFF
>TRBJ1-1|.|TRBV2|TRBD1
TGTGCCAGCAGCCAGGACAGGGGCGCTGAAGCTTTCTTT
CASSQDRGAEAFF
>TRBJ2-3|few|TRBV18|.
TGTGCCAGCTCACCCAGGGGAACAGATACGCAGTATTTT
CASSPRGTDTQYF
>TRBJ1-5|.|TRBV28|TRBD1
TGTGCCAGCAGTTCCCCCAGGACAGGGAATCAGCCCCAGCATTTT
CASSSPRTGNQPQHF
>TRBJ2-1|.|TRBV5-8|.
TGTGCCAGCAGCTTGTATCGGGGCTACAATGAGCAGTTCTTC
CASSLYRGYNEQFF
>TRBJ1-2|few|TRBV5-4|.
TGTGCCAGCAGCCAACGGAACGACTTAGGTGGCTACACCTTC
CASSQRNDLGGYTF
>TRBJ1-2|.|TRBV6-1|TRBD1
TGTGCCAGCAGTTGGGACAGGGCCTCCAACTATGGCTACACCTTC
CASSWDRASNYGYTF
>TRBJ2-5|.|TRBV27|.
TGTGCCAGCAGTTTAGGGCAGGGGCGCATAAAGACCCAGTACTTC
CASSLGQGRIKTQYF
>TRBJ2-3|.|TRBV5-1|.
TGCGCCAGCAGCCCCGGACAGTTCGCGGATACGCAGTATTTT
CASSPGQFADTQYF
>TRBJ2-7|.|TRBV28|.
TGTGCCAGCTTCGGGCGGGTGGGGTCCTACGAGCAGTACTTC
CASFGRVGSYEQYF
>TRBJ2-1|once|TRBV11-3|.
TGTGCCAGCAGCCGAGGCGAAGTGCAGTTCTTC
CASSRGEVQFF
>TRBJ2-7|few|TRBV28|.
TGTGCCAGCCGACTGGCGGGAATAAGCTACGAGCAGTACTTC
CASRLAGISYEQYF
>TRBJ2-5|.|TRBV5-1|TRBD1
TGCGCCAGCAGCTTGGGGCGGACAGGTCAAGAGACCCAGTACTTC
CASSLGRTGQETQYF
>TRBJ1-5|few|TRBV28|TRBD1
TGTGCCAGCAGTCCCCGCAGGGGGCGTAATCAGCCCCAGCATTTT
CASSPRRGRNQPQHF
>TRBJ2-2|few|TRBV11-1|.
TGTGCCAGCAGCTCGGTCGGGGTGAACACCGGGGAGCTGTTTTTT
CASSSVGVNTGELFF
>TRBJ1-4|.|TRBV4-1|.
TGCGCCAGCAGCCAAGGGTGGGGCACAAGTGCAACTAATGAAAAACTGTTTTTT
CASSQGWGTSATNEKLFF
>TRBJ2-6|few|TRBV2|.
TGTGCCAGCACCGGGGCTGGGGCCAACGTCCTGACTTTC
CASTGAGANVLTF
>TRBJ2-4|few|TRBV18|TRBD2
TGTGCCAGCTCACCCCAACTAGCGGAAGCACGGTACATTCAGTACTTC
CASSPQLAEARYIQYF
>TRBJ2-7|.|TRBV7-2|TRBD2
TGTGCCAGCAGCCCGCGGGGGAGCGGAGCCCACGAGCAGTACTTC
CASSPRGSGAHEQYF
>TRBJ2-1|.|TRBV11-2|.
TGTGCCAGCAGCCCCGTGGGGGGTTTTCTAAGTGAGCAGTTCTTC
CASSPVGGFLSEQFF
>TRBJ2-1|few|TRBV5-4|.
TGTGCCAGCAGCTCACCCTCCGGATCACTACTGAATGAGCAGTTCTTC
CASSSPSGSLLNEQFF
>TRBJ2-2|few|TRBV5-4|.
TGTGCCAGCAGTTCAGCTACAGTACGCACCGGGGAGCTGTTTTTT
CASSSATVRTGELFF
>TRBJ1-5|few|TRBV2|.
TGTGCCAGCAGTGACGCGATCGGGGATCAGCCCCAGCATTTT
CASSDAIGDQPQHF
>TRBJ2-7|.|TRBV18|TRBD2
TGTGCCAGCTCTGACGGACTAGCGGGAGACAACGAGCAGTACTTC
CASSDGLAGDNEQYF
>TRBJ1-2|.|TRBV7-2|TRBD1
TGTGCCAGCAGCCAGATGGGACAGGGGCTTGGCTACACCTTC
CASSQMGQGLGYTF
>TRBJ2-7|few|TRBV5-1|.
TGCGCCAGCAGCCCCGGACACAGCTCCTACGAGCAGTACTTC
CASSPGHSSYEQYF
>TRBJ2-1|.|TRBV29-1|.
TGCAGCGTTGTAGTTTCCTACAATGAGCAGTTCTTC
CSVVVSYNEQFF
>TRBJ2-5|.|TRBV7-9|.
TGTGCCAGCAGCCGGGGTGGGGAGACCCAGTACTTC
CASSRGGETQYF
>TRBJ2-1|few|TRBV9|TRBD2
TGTGCCAGCAGCTCACTTGGCGGGGGTGACAATGAGCAGTTCTTC
CASSSLGGGDNEQFF
>TRBJ1-2|few|TRBV15|.
TGTGCCACCAGCAGAGACCGGACAGACCGATTATATGGCTACACCTTC
CATSRDRTDRLYGYTF
>TRBJ2-7|.|TRBV11-2|.
TGTGCCAGCAGCTCGCCCCCGGGGACATTTCAGCACATGCAGTACTTC
CASSSPPGTFQHMQYF
>TRBJ2-5|few|TRBV2|.
TGTGCCAGCAGTTCGCGGGAGACCCAGTACTTC
CASSSRETQYF
>TRBJ2-1|few|TRBV28|TRBD2
TGTGCCAGCAGCAGCGTAGCGGGCTCCTACAATGAGCAGTTCTTC
CASSSVAGSYNEQFF
>TRBJ1-4|.|TRBV5-1|TRBD1
TGCGCCAGCAGCCTTCAGGGGGCCGGGGAAAAACTGTTTTTT
CASSLQGAGEKLFF
>TRBJ2-1|.|TRBV28|TRBD2
TGTGCCAGCAGTTTATTCGCTAGCGGGAACTACAATGAGCAGTTCTTC
CASSLFASGNYNEQFF
>TRBJ2-1|few|TRBV5-4|.
TGTGCCAGCAGCTTGAATGGGCTAGCGAATGAGCAGTTCTTC
CASSLNGLANEQFF
>TRBJ1-2|.|TRBV18|.
TGTGCCAGCTCACCCTCGTCAGGCAGGCGCTATGGCTACACCTTC
CASSPSSGRRYGYTF